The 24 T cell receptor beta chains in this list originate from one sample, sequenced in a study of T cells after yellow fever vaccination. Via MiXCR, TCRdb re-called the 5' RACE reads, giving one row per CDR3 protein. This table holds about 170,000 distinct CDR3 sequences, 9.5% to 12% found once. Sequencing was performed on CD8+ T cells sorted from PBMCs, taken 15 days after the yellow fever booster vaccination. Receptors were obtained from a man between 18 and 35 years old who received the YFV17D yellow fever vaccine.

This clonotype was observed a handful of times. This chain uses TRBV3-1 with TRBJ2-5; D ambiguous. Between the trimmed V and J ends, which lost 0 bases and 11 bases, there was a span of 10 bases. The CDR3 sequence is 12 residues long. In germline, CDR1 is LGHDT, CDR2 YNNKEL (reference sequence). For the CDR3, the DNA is TGTGCCAGCAGCCAAGATAGAGACTGGCAGTACTTC. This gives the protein CASSQDRDWQYF.

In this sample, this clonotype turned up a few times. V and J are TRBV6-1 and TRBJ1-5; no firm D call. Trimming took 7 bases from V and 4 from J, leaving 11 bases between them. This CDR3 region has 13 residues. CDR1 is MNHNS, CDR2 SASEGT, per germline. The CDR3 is CASMEEGNQPQHF. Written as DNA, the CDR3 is TGTGCCAGCATGGAGGAAGGGAATCAGCCCCAGCATTTT.

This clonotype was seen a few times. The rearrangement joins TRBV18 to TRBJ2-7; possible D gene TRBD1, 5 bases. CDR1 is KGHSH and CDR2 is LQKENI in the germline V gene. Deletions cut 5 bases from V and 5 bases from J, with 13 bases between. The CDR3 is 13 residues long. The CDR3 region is CASSFSGFHEQYF. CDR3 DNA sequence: TGTGCCAGCTCATTCTCAGGGTTCCACGAGCAGTACTTC.

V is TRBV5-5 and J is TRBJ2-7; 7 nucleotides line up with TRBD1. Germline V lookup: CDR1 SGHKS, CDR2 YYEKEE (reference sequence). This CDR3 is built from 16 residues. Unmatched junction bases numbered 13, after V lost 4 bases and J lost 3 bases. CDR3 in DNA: TGTGCCAGCAGCCAGACCAACCGGGACAGAGGCTACGAGCAGTACTTC. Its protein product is CASSQTNRDRGYEQYF.

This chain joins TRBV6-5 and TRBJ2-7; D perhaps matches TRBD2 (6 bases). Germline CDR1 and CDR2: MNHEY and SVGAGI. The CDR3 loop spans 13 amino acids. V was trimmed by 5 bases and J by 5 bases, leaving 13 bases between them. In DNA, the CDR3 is TGTGCCAGCAGTGAACCGGGAGTCCACGAGCAGTACTTC. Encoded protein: CASSEPGVHEQYF.

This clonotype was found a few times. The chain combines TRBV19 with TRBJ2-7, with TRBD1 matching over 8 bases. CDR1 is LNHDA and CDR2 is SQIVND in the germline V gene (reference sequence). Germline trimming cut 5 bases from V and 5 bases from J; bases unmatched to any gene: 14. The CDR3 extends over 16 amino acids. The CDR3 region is CASSSLSYRDRHEQYF. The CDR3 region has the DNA TGTGCCAGTAGTTCCCTCTCTTACCGGGACAGGCACGAGCAGTACTTC. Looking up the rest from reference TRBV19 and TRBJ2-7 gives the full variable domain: DGGITQSPKYLFRKEGQNVTLSCEQNLNHDAMYWYRQDPGQGLRLIYYSQIVNDFQKGDIAEGYSVSREKKESFPLTVTSAQKNPTAFYLCASSSLSYRDRHEQYFGPGTRLTVT.

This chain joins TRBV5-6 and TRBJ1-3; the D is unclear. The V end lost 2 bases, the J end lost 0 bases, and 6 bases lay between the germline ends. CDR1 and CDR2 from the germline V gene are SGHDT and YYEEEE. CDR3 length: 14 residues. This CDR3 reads CASSFLISGNTIYF. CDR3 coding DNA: TGTGCCAGCAGCTTCCTAATCTCTGGAAACACCATATATTTT.

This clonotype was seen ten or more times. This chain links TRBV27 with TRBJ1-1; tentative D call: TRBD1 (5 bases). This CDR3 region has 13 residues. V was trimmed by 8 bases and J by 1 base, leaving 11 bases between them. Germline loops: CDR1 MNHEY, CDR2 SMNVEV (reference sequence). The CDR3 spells CASGQGGNTEAFF. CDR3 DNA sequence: TGTGCCAGCGGGCAGGGTGGGAACACTGAAGCTTTCTTT.

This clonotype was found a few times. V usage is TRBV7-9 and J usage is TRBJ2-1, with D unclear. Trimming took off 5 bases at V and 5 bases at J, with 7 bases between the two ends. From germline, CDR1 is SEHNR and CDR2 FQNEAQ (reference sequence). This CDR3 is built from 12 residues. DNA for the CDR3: TGTGCCAGCAGCGCCTACCACAATGAGCAGTTCTTC. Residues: CASSAYHNEQFF.

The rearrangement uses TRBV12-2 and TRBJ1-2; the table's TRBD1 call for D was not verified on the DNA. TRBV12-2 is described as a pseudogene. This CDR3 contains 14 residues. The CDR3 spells CASRCRGQIYGYTF. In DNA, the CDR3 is TGTGCAAGTCGCTGCCGGGGACAGATCTATGGCTACACCTTC.

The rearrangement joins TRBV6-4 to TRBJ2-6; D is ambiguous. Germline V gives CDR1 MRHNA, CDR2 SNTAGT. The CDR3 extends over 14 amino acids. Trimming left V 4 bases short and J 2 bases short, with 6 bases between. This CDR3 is CASSASPGANVLTF. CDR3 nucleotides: TGTGCCAGCAGTGCCAGCCCTGGGGCCAACGTCCTGACTTTC.

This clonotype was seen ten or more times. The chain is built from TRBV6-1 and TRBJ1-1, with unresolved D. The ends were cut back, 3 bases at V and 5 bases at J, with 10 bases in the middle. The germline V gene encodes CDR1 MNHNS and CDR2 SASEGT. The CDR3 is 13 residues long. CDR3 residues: CASSDRALTEAFF. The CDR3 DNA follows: TGTGCCAGCAGTGATAGGGCTCTGACTGAAGCTTTCTTT.

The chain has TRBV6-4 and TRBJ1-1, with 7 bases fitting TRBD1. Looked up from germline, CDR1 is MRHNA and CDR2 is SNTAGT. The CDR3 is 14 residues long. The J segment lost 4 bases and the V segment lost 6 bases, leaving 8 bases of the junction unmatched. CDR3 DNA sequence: TGTGCCAGCAGAGCGACGACAGGGAGCACTGAAGCTTTCTTT. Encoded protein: CASRATTGSTEAFF.

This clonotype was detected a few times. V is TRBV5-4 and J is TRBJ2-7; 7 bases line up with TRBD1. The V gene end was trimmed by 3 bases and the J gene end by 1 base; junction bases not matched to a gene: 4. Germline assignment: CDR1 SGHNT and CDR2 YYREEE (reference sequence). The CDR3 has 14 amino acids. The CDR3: CASSWTGYSYEQYF. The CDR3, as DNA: TGTGCCAGCAGCTGGACAGGTTATTCCTACGAGCAGTACTTC.

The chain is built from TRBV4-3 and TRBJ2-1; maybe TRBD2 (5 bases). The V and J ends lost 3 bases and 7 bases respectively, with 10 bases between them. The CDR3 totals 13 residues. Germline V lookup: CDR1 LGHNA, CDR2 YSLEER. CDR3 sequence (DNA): TGCGCCAGCAGCCAGGCACTAGGAAATGAGCAGTTCTTC. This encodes CASSQALGNEQFF.

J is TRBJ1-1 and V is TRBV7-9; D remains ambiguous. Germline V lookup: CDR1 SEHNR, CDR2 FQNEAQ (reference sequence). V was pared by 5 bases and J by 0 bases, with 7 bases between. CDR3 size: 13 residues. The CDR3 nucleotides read TGTGCCAGCAGCCCCACCCTGAACACTGAAGCTTTCTTT. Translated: CASSPTLNTEAFF. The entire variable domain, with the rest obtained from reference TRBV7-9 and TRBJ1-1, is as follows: DTGVSQNPRHKITKRGQNVTFRCDPISEHNRLYWYRQTLGQGPEFLTYFQNEAQLEKSRLLSDRFSAERPKGSFSTLEIQRTEQGDSAMYLCASSPTLNTEAFFGQGTRLTVV.

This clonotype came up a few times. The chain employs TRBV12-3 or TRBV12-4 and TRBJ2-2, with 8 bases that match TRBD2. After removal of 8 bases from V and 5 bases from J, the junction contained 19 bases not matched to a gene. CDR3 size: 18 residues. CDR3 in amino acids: CASRAKLGTRLRTGELFF. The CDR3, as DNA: TGTGCCAGCCGAGCGAAGCTAGGGACTAGATTGAGGACCGGGGAGCTGTTTTTT.

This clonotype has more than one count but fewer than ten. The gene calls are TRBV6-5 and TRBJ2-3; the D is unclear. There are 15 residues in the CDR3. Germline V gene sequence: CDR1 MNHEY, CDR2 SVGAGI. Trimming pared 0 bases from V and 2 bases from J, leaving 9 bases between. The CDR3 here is CASSYSEINTDTQYF. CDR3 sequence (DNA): TGTGCCAGCAGTTACTCTGAGATTAACACAGATACGCAGTATTTT.

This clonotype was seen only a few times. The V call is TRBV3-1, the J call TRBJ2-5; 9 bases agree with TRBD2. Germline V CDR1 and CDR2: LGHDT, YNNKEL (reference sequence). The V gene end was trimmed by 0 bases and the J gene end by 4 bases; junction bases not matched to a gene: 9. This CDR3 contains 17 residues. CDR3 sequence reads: CASSQEGGLAGPETQYF. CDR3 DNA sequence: TGTGCCAGCAGCCAAGAGGGGGGACTAGCCGGACCAGAGACCCAGTACTTC.

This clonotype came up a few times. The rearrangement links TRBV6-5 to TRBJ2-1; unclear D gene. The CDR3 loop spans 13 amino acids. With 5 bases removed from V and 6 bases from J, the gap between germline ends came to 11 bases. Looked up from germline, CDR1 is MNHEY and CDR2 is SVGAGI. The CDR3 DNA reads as TGTGCCAGCAGTGACGGACCAGTCAATGAGCAGTTCTTC. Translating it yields CASSDGPVNEQFF.

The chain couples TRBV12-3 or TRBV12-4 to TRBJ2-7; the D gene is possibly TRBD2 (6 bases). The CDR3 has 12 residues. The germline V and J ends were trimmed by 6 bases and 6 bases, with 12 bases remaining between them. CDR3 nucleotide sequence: TGTGCCAGCAGCCCACTAGCTTCCGAGCAGTACTTC. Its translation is CASSPLASEQYF.

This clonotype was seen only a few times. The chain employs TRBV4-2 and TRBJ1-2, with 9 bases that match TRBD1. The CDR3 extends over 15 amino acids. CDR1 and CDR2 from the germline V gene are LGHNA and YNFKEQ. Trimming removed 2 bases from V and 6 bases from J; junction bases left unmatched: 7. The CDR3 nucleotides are TGTGCCAGCAGCCAACCCGACAGGGGGAGTGATGGCTACACCTTC. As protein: CASSQPDRGSDGYTF.

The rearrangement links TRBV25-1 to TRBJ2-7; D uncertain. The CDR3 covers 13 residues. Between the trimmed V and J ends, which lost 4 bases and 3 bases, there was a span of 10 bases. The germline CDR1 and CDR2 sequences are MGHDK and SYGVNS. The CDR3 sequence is CASSAGSRYEQYV. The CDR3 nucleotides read TGTGCCAGCAGTGCTGGCAGTCGCTACGAGCAGTACGTC.

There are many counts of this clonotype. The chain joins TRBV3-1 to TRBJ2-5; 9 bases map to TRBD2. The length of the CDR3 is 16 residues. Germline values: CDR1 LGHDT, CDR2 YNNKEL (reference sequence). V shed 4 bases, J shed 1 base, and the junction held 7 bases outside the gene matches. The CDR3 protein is CASSPSLAGLQETQYF. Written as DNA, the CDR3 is TGTGCCAGCAGCCCCAGCCTAGCGGGGCTCCAAGAGACCCAGTACTTC.